This is a list of T cell receptor beta chains from one sample in a study of CD8 T cells in ankylosing spondylitis. TCRdb analysed the 5' RACE reads with MiXCR anew, one entry per CDR3 protein. The profile shows a few hundred thousand distinct CDR3 sequences, roughly an eighth of them singletons. Sequencing was carried out using blood, either unsorted or a sorted T cell fraction (not recorded which). The receptors here all came from a male donor with ankylosing spondylitis. Each CDR3 is given with its conserved first and last residue. D genes are given only for firm matches. Expanded clones get a size class; other rows say once, few or many, or leave the size out.

few TRBJ2-6 TRBD1 TRBV5-1 CASSTGVSSGANVLTF TGCGCCAGCAGCACAGGGGTGAGCTCTGGGGCCAACGTCCTGACTTTC
many TRBJ1-2 TRBD1 TRBV20-1 CSASVSGTGVGYTF TGCAGTGCTAGCGTTTCCGGGACAGGGGTTGGCTACACCTTC
many TRBJ2-6 . TRBV7-2 CASSSGDSLSGANVLTF TGTGCCAGCAGCTCCGGGGACTCCCTCTCTGGGGCCAACGTCCTGACTTTC
. TRBJ1-3 . TRBV20-1 CSASPGSDTIYF TGCAGTGCCTCTCCCGGGTCTGACACCATATATTTT
few TRBJ2-3 . TRBV2 CASSATGTTDTQYF TGTGCCAGCAGTGCGACCGGAACCACAGATACGCAGTATTTT
. TRBJ2-5 TRBD2 TRBV20-1 CSALTSGKETQYF TGCAGTGCTTTAACTAGCGGGAAAGAGACCCAGTACTTC
few TRBJ2-3 TRBD1 TRBV11-3 CASSHHRDREDTQYF TGTGCCAGCAGCCACCACCGGGACAGGGAGGATACGCAGTATTTT
. TRBJ1-1 . TRBV5-1 CASSSGPGDTEAFF TGCGCCAGCAGCTCAGGACCTGGGGACACTGAAGCTTTCTTT
few TRBJ2-1 TRBD1 TRBV2 CASSEQGAEYNEQFF TGTGCCAGCAGTGAGCAGGGGGCTGAATACAATGAGCAGTTCTTC
. TRBJ2-5 TRBD1 TRBV29-1 CSVGGQRKTQYF TGCAGCGTTGGGGGACAGCGTAAGACCCAGTACTTC
. TRBJ2-7 . TRBV7-9 CASSQARHEQYF TGTGCCAGCAGCCAAGCGCGGCACGAGCAGTACTTC
. TRBJ2-7 TRBD2 TRBV14 CASSVYRTSGYYEQYF TGTGCCAGCAGCGTTTACCGGACTAGCGGTTACTACGAGCAGTACTTC
. TRBJ2-3 TRBD2 TRBV15 CATSRDRTSGADTQYF TGTGCCACCAGCAGAGATCGGACTAGCGGTGCAGATACGCAGTATTTT
. TRBJ2-6 TRBD2 TRBV5-1 CASRGSGSSGANVLTF TGCGCCAGCAGAGGTAGCGGGAGCTCTGGGGCCAACGTCCTGACTTTC
. TRBJ2-3 TRBD2 TRBV28 CASSFPGGADTQYF TGTGCCAGCAGTTTCCCGGGGGGGGCTGATACGCAGTATTTT
. TRBJ2-1 . TRBV10-3 CAISEISTEQFF TGTGCCATCAGTGAGATTTCGACCGAGCAGTTCTTC
few TRBJ2-2 . TRBV5-1 CASSLEVSGELFF TGCGCCAGCAGCTTGGAGGTATCCGGGGAGCTGTTTTTT
few TRBJ2-5 TRBD1 TRBV29-1 CSVSQDRGFRETQYF TGCAGCGTTAGCCAGGACAGGGGGTTCCGAGAGACCCAGTACTTC
few TRBJ2-3 TRBD2 TRBV20-1 CSAPPGGYTDTQYF TGCAGTGCTCCTCCGGGAGGCTACACAGATACGCAGTATTTT
few TRBJ2-5 . TRBV20-1 CSARARFRETQYF TGCAGTGCCCGGGCCCGGTTTCGGGAGACCCAGTACTTC
. TRBJ2-1 . TRBV12-3/TRBV12-4 CASSHLAYNEQFF TGTGCCAGCAGCCACCTAGCTTACAATGAGCAGTTCTTC
many TRBJ2-2 TRBD1 TRBV5-1 CASSLDGTGDTGELFF TGCGCCAGCAGCTTGGATGGGACAGGAGACACCGGGGAGCTGTTTTTT
few TRBJ1-2 . TRBV29-1 CSVVDGNYGYTF TGCAGCGTAGTGGACGGGAACTATGGCTACACCTTC
few TRBJ1-2 TRBD1 TRBV4-1 CASSQVPQGANYGYTF TGCGCCAGCAGCCAAGTCCCGCAGGGGGCCAACTATGGCTACACCTTC
. TRBJ2-1 TRBD2 TRBV27 CASSPDTSGVSYNEQFF TGTGCCAGCAGTCCAGACACTAGCGGGGTCTCCTACAATGAGCAGTTCTTC
few TRBJ1-1 . TRBV12-3/TRBV12-4 CASQVREETEAFF TGTGCCAGCCAGGTAAGGGAGGAGACTGAAGCTTTCTTT
. TRBJ2-1 . TRBV7-2 CASSLPSHLGEQFF TGTGCCAGCAGCCTTCCTAGCCATCTCGGTGAGCAGTTCTTC
. TRBJ1-4 . TRBV2 CASSLPTLATNEKLFF TGTGCCAGCAGCCTCCCAACTCTAGCAACTAATGAAAAACTGTTTTTT
few TRBJ2-3 . TRBV27 CASSWRITTDTQYF TGTGCCAGCAGTTGGCGGATCACCACAGATACGCAGTATTTT
few TRBJ2-3 TRBD2 TRBV20-1 CSAPAGGADTQYF TGCAGTGCTCCGGCGGGAGGGGCCGATACGCAGTATTTT
few TRBJ2-7 . TRBV27 CASRGLPERDEQYF TGTGCCAGCAGGGGGTTACCGGAGCGGGACGAGCAGTACTTC
many TRBJ2-3 . TRBV25-1 CASSSLGGYTDTQYF TGTGCCAGCAGTTCTCTGGGGGGTTACACAGATACGCAGTATTTT
. TRBJ2-1 . TRBV5-6 CASSLGFANEQFF TGTGCCAGCAGCTTGGGATTTGCCAATGAGCAGTTCTTC
. TRBJ2-3 . TRBV6-5 CASSYGTGWDTQYF TGTGCCAGCAGTTACGGTACGGGTTGGGATACGCAGTATTTT
. TRBJ1-1 . TRBV6-2/TRBV6-3 CASSVGDWPGAEAFF TGTGCCAGCAGCGTAGGGGACTGGCCGGGAGCTGAAGCTTTCTTT